Sequencing of this TCR beta chain was carried out in a study of shared clonotypes between healthy human individuals. Study in general: Each donor contributed plates that comprised three CD4 naive, three CD4 memory, two CD8 naive and one CD8 memory. Study-level results: Lower generation probabilities were found for non-shared clonotypes than for those shared by all four donors. A few donors had about 5.1% of their naive CD4 clonotypes in common. With few donors, the genetic and exposure-history diversity represented was limited.

On this clone itself: Its antigen is not known.

CDR3 size: 14 residues. V was shortened by 5 bases and J by 0 bases, with 11 bases between the two germline ends. CDR1 SGHTA and CDR2 FQGNSA come from the germline V gene. Naive CD8 cells comprised CD45RO-negative, CCR7-positively selected cells, excluding terminally differentiated effector memory CD45RA+ cells. Data came from immunoSEQ multiplex PCR; TCRdb stores just in-frame clones and leaves some out. The sample shows about 2.2 million clones, 90% to 95% of them seen only once. The clonotype was recovered from a man younger than 30 in good health. Some clones in this sample may be carry-over from other donors' samples. The genes are TRBV7-2 and TRBJ2-7, with D possibly being TRBD2 (6 bases). The sequenced sample consisted of naive CD8+ T cells from PBMCs. CDR3 protein: CASSPLAHSYEQYF. The CDR3, as DNA: TGTGCCAGCAGCCCCCTAGCGCACTCCTACGAGCAGTACTTC.